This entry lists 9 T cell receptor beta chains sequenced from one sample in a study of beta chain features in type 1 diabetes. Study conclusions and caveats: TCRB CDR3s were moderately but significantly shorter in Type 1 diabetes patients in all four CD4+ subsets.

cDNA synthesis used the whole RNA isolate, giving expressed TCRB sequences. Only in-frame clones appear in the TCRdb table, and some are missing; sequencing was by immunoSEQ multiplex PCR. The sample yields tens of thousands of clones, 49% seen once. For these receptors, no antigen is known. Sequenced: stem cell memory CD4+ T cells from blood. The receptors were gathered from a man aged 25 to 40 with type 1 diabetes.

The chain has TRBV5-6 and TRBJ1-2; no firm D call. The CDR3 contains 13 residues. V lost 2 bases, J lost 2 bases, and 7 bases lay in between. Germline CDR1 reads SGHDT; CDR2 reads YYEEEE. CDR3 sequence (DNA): TGTGCCAGCAGCTTTTGGCAGAACTATGGCTACACCTTC. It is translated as CASSFWQNYGYTF.

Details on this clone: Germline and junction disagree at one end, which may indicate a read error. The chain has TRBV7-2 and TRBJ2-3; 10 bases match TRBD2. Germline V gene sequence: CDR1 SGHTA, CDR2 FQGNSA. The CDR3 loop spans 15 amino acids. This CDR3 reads CASNLKAGGPNTQYF. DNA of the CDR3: TGTGCCAGCAACTTAAAAGCGGGAGGGCCGAATACGCAGTATTTT.

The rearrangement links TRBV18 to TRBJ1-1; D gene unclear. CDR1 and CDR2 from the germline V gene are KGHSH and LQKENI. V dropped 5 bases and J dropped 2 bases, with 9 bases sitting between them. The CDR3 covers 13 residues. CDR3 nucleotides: TGTGCCAGCTCAATAACAGCAAACACTGAAGCTTTCTTT. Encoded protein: CASSITANTEAFF.

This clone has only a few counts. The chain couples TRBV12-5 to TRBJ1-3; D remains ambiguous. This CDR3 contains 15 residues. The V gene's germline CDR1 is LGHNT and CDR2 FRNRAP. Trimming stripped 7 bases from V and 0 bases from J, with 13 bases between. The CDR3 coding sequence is TGTGCTAGTGCCAGATCCGCCGTCTCTGGAAACACCATATATTTT. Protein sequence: CASARSAVSGNTIYF.

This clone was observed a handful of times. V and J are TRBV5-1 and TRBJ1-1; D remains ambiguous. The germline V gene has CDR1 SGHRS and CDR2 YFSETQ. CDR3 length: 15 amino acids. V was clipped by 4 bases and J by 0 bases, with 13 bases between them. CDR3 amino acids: CASSHTGEMNTEAFF. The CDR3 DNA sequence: TGCGCCAGCAGCCACACGGGAGAGATGAACACTGAAGCTTTCTTT.

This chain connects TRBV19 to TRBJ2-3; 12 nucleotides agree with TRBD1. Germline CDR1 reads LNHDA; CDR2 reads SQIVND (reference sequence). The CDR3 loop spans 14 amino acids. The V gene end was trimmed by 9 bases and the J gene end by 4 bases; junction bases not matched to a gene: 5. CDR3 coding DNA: TGTGCCAGCCGGGGACAGGGGGCCCCAGATACGCAGTATTTT. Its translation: CASRGQGAPDTQYF.

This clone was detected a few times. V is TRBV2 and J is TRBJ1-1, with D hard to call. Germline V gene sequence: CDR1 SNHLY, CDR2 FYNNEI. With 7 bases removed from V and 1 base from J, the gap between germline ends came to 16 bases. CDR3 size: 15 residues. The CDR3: CASTRGTHSNTEAFF. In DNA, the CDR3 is TGTGCCAGCACGCGGGGAACACACTCGAACACTGAAGCTTTCTTT.

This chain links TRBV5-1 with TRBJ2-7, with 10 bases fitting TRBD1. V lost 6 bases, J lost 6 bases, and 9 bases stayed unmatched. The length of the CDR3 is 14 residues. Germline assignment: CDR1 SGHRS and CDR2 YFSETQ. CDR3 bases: TGCGCCAGCAAGCCCGGGACAGGGGACGGCGAGCAGTACTTC. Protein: CASKPGTGDGEQYF.

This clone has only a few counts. The CDR3 reads CASSLGGTMTDTQYF. For the CDR3, the DNA is TGTGCCAGCAGCTTAGGGGGGACTATGACAGATACGCAGTATTTT. The chain employs TRBV7-8 and TRBJ2-3; 7 positions match TRBD2. The CDR3 spans 15 residues. The trim removed 1 base at V and 3 bases at J, leaving 4 bases unmatched. The germline V gene has CDR1 SGHVS and CDR2 FQNEAQ.